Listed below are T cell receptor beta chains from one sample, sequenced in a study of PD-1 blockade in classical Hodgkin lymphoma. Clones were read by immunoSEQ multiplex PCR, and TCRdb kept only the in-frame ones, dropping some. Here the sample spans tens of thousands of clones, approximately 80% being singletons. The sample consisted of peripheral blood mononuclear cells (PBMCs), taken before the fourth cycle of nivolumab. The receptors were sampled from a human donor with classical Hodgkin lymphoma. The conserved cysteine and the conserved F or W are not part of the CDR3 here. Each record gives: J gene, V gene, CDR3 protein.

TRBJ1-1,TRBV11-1,ASSLDYRSEAF
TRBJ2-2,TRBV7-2,ASSPWGATGELF
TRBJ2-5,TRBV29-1,SVRLNRGHQETQY
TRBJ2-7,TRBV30,AWMKSPTGEQY
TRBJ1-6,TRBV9,ASSVGQDENNSPLH
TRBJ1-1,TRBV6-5,ASSETGINTEAF
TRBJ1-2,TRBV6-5,ASSPPGGAQGYT
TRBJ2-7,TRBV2,ASGDRGRYEQY
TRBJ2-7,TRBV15,ATSAPNEGHEQY
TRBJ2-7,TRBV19,ASSTQGAVDSYEQY
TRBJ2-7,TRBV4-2,ASSQEPGRSYEQY
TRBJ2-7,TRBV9,ASSTTPGTYEQY
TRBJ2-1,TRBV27,ASRGFGHEQF
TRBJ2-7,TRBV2,ASTRDVVAYEQY
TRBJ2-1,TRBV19,ASSISGTPYGNEQF
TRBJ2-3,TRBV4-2,ASSQEPSLAGGYTDTQY
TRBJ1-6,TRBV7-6,ASSLVGTGNSPLH
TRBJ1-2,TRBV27,ASSLSRDYGYT